These 32 T cell receptor beta chains came from one sample sequenced in a study of radiotherapy plus CTLA-4 blockade in lung cancer. Assay used: immunoSEQ multiplex PCR; TCRdb lists only in-frame clones, some missing. The table includes 28,000 or so clones, around 73% detected once. Sequenced material: peripheral blood, taken from a patient treated with radiotherapy plus ipilimumab. These receptors all come from a human donor with non-small cell lung cancer who had stable disease on radiotherapy plus ipilimumab.

The V call is TRBV7-9, the J call TRBJ1-6, with D unclear. CDR1 and CDR2 from the germline V gene are SEHNR and FQNEAQ (reference sequence). The V gene lost 1 base and the J gene lost 10 bases, with 17 bases spanning the gap. The CDR3 extends over 16 amino acids. The CDR3, as DNA: TGTGCCAGCAGCTTAGGAGGAGGTGGGCCCCACTCACCCCTCCACTTT. Translation gives CASSLGGGGPHSPLHF.

The gene calls are TRBV27 and TRBJ1-3; TRBD1 agrees at 8 bases. Germline values: CDR1 MNHEY, CDR2 SMNVEV (reference sequence). V shed 4 bases, J shed 5 bases, and the junction held 4 bases outside the gene matches. This CDR3 comprises 14 residues. CDR3 bases: TGTGCCAGCAGTTCCCAGGGGGCGCGAAACACCATATATTTT. Residues: CASSSQGARNTIYF.

The genes are TRBV5-1 and TRBJ1-1; D is ambiguous. Trimming took off 5 bases at V and 2 bases at J, with 13 bases between the two ends. The CDR3 extends over 14 amino acids. CDR1 is SGHRS and CDR2 is YFSETQ in the germline V gene. The CDR3 is CASSLREGNTEAFF. The DNA of the CDR3 is TGCGCCAGCAGTCTAAGGGAGGGAAACACTGAAGCTTTCTTT.

The chain links TRBV19 to TRBJ2-2; no definite D call. CDR1 and CDR2 (germline): LNHDA, SQIVND (reference sequence). Trimming took 6 bases from V and 2 from J, leaving 10 bases between them. This CDR3 spans 14 amino acids. In DNA, the CDR3 is TGTGCCAGTAGCCCACTCGGTAACACCGGGGAGCTGTTTTTT. Residues: CASSPLGNTGELFF.

The V call is TRBV6-5, the J call TRBJ1-5, with D tentatively TRBD1 (6 bases). Germline V gene lookup returns CDR1 MNHEY and CDR2 SVGAGI. The V end was cut by 10 bases, the J end by 6 bases, with 16 bases between. The CDR3 contains 13 residues. For the CDR3, the DNA is TGTGCCATGCCAGGGGAGAAGGGTCAGCCCCAGCATTTT. As protein: CAMPGEKGQPQHF.

The chain joins TRBV11-2 to TRBJ1-1; D gene unclear. Trimming cost V 5 bases and J 4 bases, with 17 bases left between them. CDR1 SGHAT and CDR2 FQNNGV come from the germline V gene. This CDR3 contains 15 residues. The CDR3 DNA sequence: TGTGCCAGCAGCCCGACCTCGGGGAGCCCCACTGAAGCTTTCTTT. Protein product: CASSPTSGSPTEAFF.

In its sample, this clone was seen a few times. The chain links TRBV19 to TRBJ1-5, with 7 positions matching TRBD1. The CDR3 has 13 residues. V trimming: 4 bases; J trimming: 4 bases; junction bases outside the gene matches: 1. The germline V gene has CDR1 LNHDA and CDR2 SQIVND (reference sequence). CDR3 coding DNA: TGTGCCAGTAGTAACAGGGGAAATCAGCCCCAGCATTTT. Translation gives CASSNRGNQPQHF.

This clone turned up a few times. The CDR3 DNA reads as TGTGCCAGCAGCCCGTATAGGGACAACCATCAGTTCTTC. Translated: CASSPYRDNHQFF. J is TRBJ2-1 and V is TRBV7-2; TRBD1 is a possible D gene (6 bases). Looked up from germline, CDR1 is SGHTA and CDR2 is FQGNSA. The CDR3 covers 13 residues. Trimming removed 5 bases from V and 13 bases from J, with 18 bases in between.

This chain uses TRBV18 with TRBJ1-1; D may be TRBD1 (5 bases). Trimming took off 1 base at V and 3 bases at J, with 15 bases between the two ends. The CDR3 loop spans 16 amino acids. Germline CDR1 and CDR2: KGHSH and LQKENI. Here the CDR3 reads CASSPLRQGEDTEAFF. The CDR3 coding sequence is TGTGCCAGCTCACCACTAAGGCAGGGAGAGGACACTGAAGCTTTCTTT.

V gene TRBV5-1 combines with J gene TRBJ1-2; a possible D gene is TRBD1 (6 bases). V lost 4 bases to trimming and J lost 4 bases, with 8 bases between them. Germline-derived CDR1 and CDR2 are SGHRS and YFSETQ. This CDR3 comprises 12 residues. In DNA, the CDR3 is TGCGCCAGCAGCGTGGACAGCTATGGCTACACCTTC. Translation gives CASSVDSYGYTF.

The chain combines TRBV5-1 with TRBJ1-3; D is ambiguous. CDR3 length: 15 residues. V lost 0 bases and J lost 0, with 7 bases in between. The germline gives CDR1 SGHRS, CDR2 YFSETQ. Written as DNA, the CDR3 is TGCGCCAGCAGCTTGGAAACTTTCTCTGGAAACACCATATATTTT. It yields the protein CASSLETFSGNTIYF. Variable domain in full (rest from reference TRBV5-1 and TRBJ1-3): KAGVTQTPRYLIKTRGQQVTLSCSPISGHRSVSWYQQTPGQGLQFLFEYFSETQRNKGNFPGRFSGRQFSNSRSEMNVSTLELGDSALYLCASSLETFSGNTIYFGEGSWLTVV.

V usage is TRBV10-3 and J usage is TRBJ2-4; D is tentatively TRBD1 or TRBD2 (5 bases each). The V gene lost 3 bases and the J gene lost 14 bases, with 17 bases spanning the gap. CDR3 length: 13 amino acids. CDR1 and CDR2 from the germline V gene are ENHRY and SYGVKD. CDR3: CAISDPHGDPKYF. The DNA of the CDR3 is TGTGCCATCAGTGACCCCCACGGGGACCCTAAGTACTTC.

The J gene is TRBJ1-2, the V gene TRBV29-1; D uncertain. Germline V gene data show CDR1 as SQVTM and CDR2 as ANQGSEA. The CDR3 is 14 residues long. The V and J ends lost 3 bases and 8 bases respectively, with 19 bases between them. CDR3 protein: CSVDGSTTFRGYTF. CDR3 DNA: TGCAGCGTTGATGGTTCGACAACCTTCCGGGGCTACACCTTC.

V and J are TRBV6-5 and TRBJ1-4, with D tentatively TRBD1 (6 bases). V was pared by 0 bases and J by 10 bases, with 18 bases between. This CDR3 has 16 residues. CDR1 and CDR2 (germline): MNHEY, SVGAGI. The CDR3 sequence: CASSYSVDRTLGKLFF. In DNA form, the CDR3 reads TGTGCCAGCAGTTACTCCGTAGACAGGACCCTAGGAAAACTGTTTTTT.

This sequence joins TRBV19 and TRBJ1-5; a weak D match, TRBD1 (6 bases). V lost 4 bases, J lost 7 bases, and 20 bases lay in between. The CDR3 spans 16 residues. Per germline, CDR1 LNHDA and CDR2 SQIVND (reference sequence). The CDR3 DNA reads as TGTGCCAGTAGTAGGCCACGGACAGCCGGTATCCAGCCCCAGCATTTT. Translating gives CASSRPRTAGIQPQHF.

This clone has a single count. V gene TRBV11-2 combines with J gene TRBJ2-2; 7 bases match TRBD2. The V gene's germline CDR1 is SGHAT and CDR2 FQNNGV. The CDR3 covers 15 residues. Germline trimming cut 1 base from V and 6 bases from J; bases unmatched to any gene: 5. The CDR3 nucleotides read TGTGCCAGCAGCTTAGGAGCGGGGTACGCCGGGGAGCTGTTTTTT. Its protein is CASSLGAGYAGELFF.

V is TRBV2 and J is TRBJ2-7; 7 bases agree with TRBD1. The CDR3 loop spans 11 amino acids. CDR1 and CDR2 from the germline V gene are SNHLY and FYNNEI. Germline trimming cut 6 bases from V and 11 bases from J; bases unmatched to any gene: 7. In DNA, the CDR3 is TGTGCCAGCAGGGTAACAGGGGTTGAGTACTTC. This translates into CASRVTGVEYF.

This chain connects TRBV7-2 to TRBJ1-1, with D possibly TRBD1 on 5 matching bases. The CDR3 totals 15 residues. Trimming pared 4 bases from V and 0 bases from J, leaving 12 bases between. Germline loops: CDR1 SGHTA, CDR2 FQGNSA. The CDR3 reads CASSSPGRMNTEAFF. The CDR3 region has the DNA TGTGCCAGCAGCTCCCCGGGACGGATGAACACTGAAGCTTTCTTT.

In this sample, this clone turned up a few times. The chain employs TRBV5-1 and TRBJ1-6; 8 bases agree with TRBD1. This CDR3 comprises 15 residues. Germline V CDR1 and CDR2: SGHRS, YFSETQ. V lost 2 bases, J lost 7 bases, and 5 bases stayed unmatched. Written as DNA, the CDR3 is TGCGCCAGCAGCTTATGGACAGGGCCCAATTCACCCCTCCACTTT. Translation: CASSLWTGPNSPLHF.

This chain connects TRBV5-1 to TRBJ2-3, with TRBD2 matching over 9 bases. The V and J ends lost 2 bases and 1 base, in that order; junction bases with no gene match: 5. This CDR3 is 16 amino acids long. CDR1 and CDR2 (germline): SGHRS, YFSETQ. For the CDR3, the DNA is TGCGCCAGCAGCTTACCGGGACTAGCAGGCACAGATACGCAGTATTTT. It codes for CASSLPGLAGTDTQYF.

The chain uses TRBV4-3 and TRBJ2-3, with 9 positions matching TRBD1. The CDR3 spans 15 residues. Looked up from germline, CDR1 is LGHNA and CDR2 is YSLEER. Trimming took 4 bases from V and 4 from J; bases not matched to a gene: 6. In DNA form, the CDR3 reads TGCGCCAGCAGCCGGCGGACAGGGGCGGCAGATACGCAGTATTTT. Protein product: CASSRRTGAADTQYF.

This rearrangement joins TRBV6-1 to TRBJ1-1; tentatively, D is TRBD1 (6 bases). Germline V gene lookup returns CDR1 MNHNS and CDR2 SASEGT. V lost 4 bases and J 7 bases, leaving 13 bases between the germline ends. This CDR3 is built from 13 residues. Here the CDR3 reads CASSVGQLLEAFF. The DNA of the CDR3 is TGTGCCAGCAGTGTTGGACAGCTGCTTGAAGCTTTCTTT.

About this clone itself: The junction does not match germline at one end; this may be a read error. This chain joins TRBV6-6 and TRBJ1-1; perhaps TRBD1 as D (5 bases). The CDR3 runs to 11 residues. Germline CDR1 and CDR2: MNHNY and SVGAGI (reference sequence). CDR3 sequence: CASSYGRQNSF. CDR3 bases: TGTGCCAGCAGTTACGGGAGACAGAATAGCTTT.

The chain uses TRBV7-9 and TRBJ1-1; TRBD1 is a possible D gene (5 bases). The germline gives CDR1 SEHNR, CDR2 FQNEAQ (reference sequence). The CDR3 runs to 14 residues. V was shortened by 1 base and J by 4 bases, with 10 bases between the two germline ends. For the CDR3, the DNA is TGTGCCAGCAGCTTAGAAGGTCAGGGCACTGAAGCTTTCTTT. Translated, it gives CASSLEGQGTEAFF.

The rearrangement links TRBV6-5 to TRBJ1-6; no firm D call. V lost 5 bases and J lost 6, with 8 bases in between. The CDR3 length is 13 residues. Germline CDR1 MNHEY, CDR2 SVGAGI. This CDR3 is CASSRPPNSPLHF. CDR3 in DNA: TGTGCCAGCAGTCGTCCACCTAATTCACCCCTCCACTTT.

In this sample, this clone turned up once. The V and J genes are TRBV28 and TRBJ1-5; TRBD1 is a possible D gene (5 bases). Trimming took off 2 bases at V and 8 bases at J, with 7 bases between the two ends. The CDR3 is made up of 12 amino acids. The germline CDR1 and CDR2 sequences are MDHEN and SYDVKM. This CDR3 reads CASSLVGEPQHF. For the CDR3, the DNA is TGTGCCAGCAGTTTAGTGGGGGAGCCCCAGCATTTT.

This clone has a handful of counts. The chain uses TRBV14 and TRBJ1-5; D not resolved. The germline gives CDR1 SGHDN, CDR2 FVKESK. V was cut by 2 bases and J by 1 base, with 6 bases left in between. This CDR3 region has 14 residues. CDR3 loop: CASSQSDSNQPQHF. DNA of the CDR3: TGTGCCAGCAGCCAAAGCGACAGCAATCAGCCCCAGCATTTT.

This clone has only one observation. The chain carries TRBV13 and TRBJ1-5; D remains ambiguous. The ends were cut back, 0 bases at V and 5 bases at J, with 8 bases in the middle. The V gene's germline CDR1 is PRHDT and CDR2 FYEKMQ (reference sequence). The CDR3 length is 14 residues. CDR3 sequence (DNA): TGTGCCAGCAGCTTAGGCCGAGGCGATCAGCCCCAGCATTTT. Translating it yields CASSLGRGDQPQHF.

This chain joins TRBV7-9 and TRBJ2-1; D call uncertain. The V and J ends lost 3 bases and 8 bases respectively, with 17 bases between them. Germline V gene data show CDR1 as SEHNR and CDR2 as FQNEAQ (reference sequence). The CDR3 has 15 amino acids. The CDR3 region is CASSLGFTNVDEQFF. The CDR3 nucleotides read TGTGCCAGCAGCTTGGGATTTACTAATGTCGATGAGCAGTTCTTC.

The chain employs TRBV14 and TRBJ1-1, with D unresolved. Germline V gene data show CDR1 as SGHDN and CDR2 as FVKESK. This CDR3 spans 16 amino acids. V was clipped by 3 bases and J by 1 base, with 15 bases between them. In DNA form, the CDR3 reads TGTGCCAGCAGCCAGTTTGTGGGGTGGGGGAACACTGAAGCTTTCTTT. Protein product: CASSQFVGWGNTEAFF.

This clone was seen once. The CDR3 region is CAWRMTVNTEAFF. CDR3 in DNA: TGTGCCTGGAGGATGACAGTGAACACTGAAGCTTTCTTT. The J gene is TRBJ1-1, the V gene TRBV30; D perhaps matches TRBD1 (5 bases). This CDR3 is 13 amino acids long. Germline lookup yields CDR1 GTSNPN and CDR2 SVGIG (reference sequence). Trimming stripped 3 bases from V and 0 bases from J, with 8 bases between.

A few counts support this clone. This likely traces to a read error, being one base from a far larger clone. This chain connects TRBV27 to TRBJ2-1; 7 nucleotides match TRBD2. The CDR3 spans 16 residues. From germline, CDR1 is MNHEY and CDR2 SMNVEV (reference sequence). Trimming took 4 bases from V and 3 from J; bases not matched to a gene: 9. The CDR3 DNA is TGTGCCAGCAGTTCGGGGTCTAGCGGATACTACAATGAGCAGTTCTTC. It codes for CASSSGSSGYYNEQFF.